Described below is a single TCR beta chain sequence and its context. Its antigen is still unknown. Assay used: immunoSEQ multiplex PCR; TCRdb lists only in-frame clones, some missing. Seen here are 9,500 to 15,000 clones, around four fifths observed once, and the top ten hold around 14%. This specimen comes from a study of somatic mutations in cytotoxic T cells in rheumatoid arthritis. The study's findings and limits: In about an eighth of the roughly 60 patients, the largest CD8+ clone exceeded 20% of CD8+ cells. There was no significant difference in CD8+ T-cell clonality between rheumatoid arthritis patients and age-matched healthy controls.

The sequence derives from a woman aged 55 to 70 in good health. The sequencing sample was made of CD8+ T cells sorted from blood.

The CDR3 DNA follows: TGTGCCAGCAGTTTAGAGTTCCCCTACGAGCAGTACTTC. Residues: CASSLEFPYEQYF. The chain is built from TRBV28 and TRBJ2-5, with unresolved D. With the DNA end fitting TRBJ2-7 better, the J assignment may be wrong. Germline V lookup: CDR1 MDHEN, CDR2 SYDVKM. CDR3 length: 13 residues.